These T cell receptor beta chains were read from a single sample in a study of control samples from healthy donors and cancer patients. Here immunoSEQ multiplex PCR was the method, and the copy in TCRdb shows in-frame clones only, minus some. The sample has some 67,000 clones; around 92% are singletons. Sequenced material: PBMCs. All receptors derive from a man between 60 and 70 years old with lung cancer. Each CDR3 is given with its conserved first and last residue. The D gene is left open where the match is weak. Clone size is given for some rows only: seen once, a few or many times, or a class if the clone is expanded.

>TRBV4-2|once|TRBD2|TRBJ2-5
CASSQRGAGAQETQYF
TGTGCCAGCAGCCAAAGGGGAGCGGGGGCCCAAGAGACCCAGTACTTC
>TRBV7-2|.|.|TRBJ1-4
CASSLERDRGELFF
TGTGCCAGCAGCTTAGAGAGGGACCGAGGTGAACTGTTTTTT
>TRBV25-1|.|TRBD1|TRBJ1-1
CASSELGTADEAFF
TGTGCCAGCAGTGAACTCGGGACAGCCGATGAAGCTTTCTTT
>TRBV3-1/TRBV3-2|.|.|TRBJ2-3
CASSARDAADTQYF
TGTGCCAGCAGCGCCCGCGACGCCGCAGATACGCAGTATTTT
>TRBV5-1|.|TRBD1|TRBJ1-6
CASSLSGTGASFGHSPLHF
TGCGCCAGCAGCTTGTCCGGGACAGGGGCCTCCTTTGGTCATTCACCCCTCCACTTT
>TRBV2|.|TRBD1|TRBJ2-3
CASSKSLTGGWIDTQYF
TGTGCCAGCAGCAAAAGCTTGACAGGGGGCTGGATAGATACGCAGTATTTT
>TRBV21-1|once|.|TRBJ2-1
CASRGFRDGGGNEQFF
TGTGCCAGCAGGGGTTTCCGGGACGGGGGGGGGAATGAGCAGTTCTTC
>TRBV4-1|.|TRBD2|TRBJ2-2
CASSQRSTSGGAVGELFF
TGCGCCAGCAGCCAGAGAAGTACTAGCGGGGGGGCCGTCGGGGAGCTGTTTTTT
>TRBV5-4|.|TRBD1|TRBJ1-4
CASSSNRGLNEKLFF
TGTGCCAGCAGCTCTAACAGGGGGTTGAATGAAAAACTGTTTTTT
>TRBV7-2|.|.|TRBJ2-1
CASSRGASSYNEQFF
TGTGCCAGCAGCCGGGGGGCCTCATCCTACAATGAGCAGTTCTTC
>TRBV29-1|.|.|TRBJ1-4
CSARQEDGSEKLFF
TGCAGCGCCCGACAGGAGGATGGAAGTGAAAAACTGTTTTTT
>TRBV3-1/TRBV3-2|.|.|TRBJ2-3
CASSQDLSGRQYF
TGTGCCAGCAGCCAAGATTTGAGCGGAAGGCAGTATTTT
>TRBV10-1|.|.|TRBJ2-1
CASSAGAYNEQFF
TGCGCCAGCAGTGCGGGGGCCTACAATGAGCAGTTCTTC
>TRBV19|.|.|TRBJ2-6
CASIRGGTGANVLTF
TGTGCCAGTATTAGGGGCGGTACTGGGGCCAACGTCCTGACTTTC
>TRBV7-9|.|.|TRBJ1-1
CASSHRTDTEAFF
TGTGCCAGCAGCCATCGGACAGACACTGAAGCTTTCTTT
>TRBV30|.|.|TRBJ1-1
CAYVRKVTEAFF
TGTGCCTACGTCAGGAAGGTCACTGAAGCTTTCTTT
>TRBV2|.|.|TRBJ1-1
CASSGGHRYTEAFF
TGTGCCAGCAGTGGGGGACACCGGTACACTGAAGCTTTCTTT
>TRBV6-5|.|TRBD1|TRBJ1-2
CASSSGQGGVGGYTF
TGTGCCAGCAGTTCCGGACAGGGCGGGGTGGGTGGCTACACCTTC
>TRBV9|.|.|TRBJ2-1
CASSVDNRDNEQFF
TGTGCCAGCAGCGTAGATAACAGGGACAATGAGCAGTTCTTC
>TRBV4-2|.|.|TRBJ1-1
CASSPHSAGTRGTEAFF
TGTGCCAGCAGCCCGCACTCCGCCGGGACCAGAGGCACTGAAGCTTTCTTT
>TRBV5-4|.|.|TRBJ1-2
CASSLETVGYGYTF
TGTGCCAGCAGCTTGGAAACGGTGGGTTATGGCTACACCTTC
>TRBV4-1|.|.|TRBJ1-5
CASSQDTDSNQPQHF
TGCGCCAGCAGCCAAGATACGGATAGCAATCAGCCCCAGCATTTT
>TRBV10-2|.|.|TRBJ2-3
CASSGQSTDTQYF
TGCGCCAGCAGTGGTCAGAGCACAGATACGCAGTATTTT
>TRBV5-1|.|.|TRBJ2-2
CASSLAAGYRNPGELFF
TGCGCCAGCAGCTTGGCAGCAGGGTATAGGAACCCCGGGGAGCTGTTTTTT
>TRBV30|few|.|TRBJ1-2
CAWSSGYAYGYTF
TGTGCCTGGAGTTCCGGGTATGCCTATGGCTACACCTTC
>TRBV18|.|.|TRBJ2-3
CASSPSSRDTQYF
TGTGCCAGCTCACCATCATCCAGAGATACGCAGTATTTT
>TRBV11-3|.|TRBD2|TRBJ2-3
CASSQGRSGGTSTDTQYF
TGTGCCAGCAGCCAGGGGCGTAGCGGGGGGACTAGCACAGATACGCAGTATTTT
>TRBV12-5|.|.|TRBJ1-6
CASGLERLPRDNHNSPLHF
TGTGCTAGTGGTTTGGAACGCCTTCCCCGGGACAACCATAATTCACCCCTCCACTTT
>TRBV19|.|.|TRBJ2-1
CASSMKSSSYNEQFF
TGTGCCAGTAGTATGAAGTCAAGCTCCTACAATGAGCAGTTCTTC
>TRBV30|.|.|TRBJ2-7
CAWSPRNWISSYEQYF
TGTGCCTGGAGCCCTCGTAACTGGATCTCCTCCTACGAGCAGTACTTC
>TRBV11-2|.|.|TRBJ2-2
CASSLSNTGELFF
TGTGCCAGCAGCTTAAGTAACACCGGGGAGCTGTTTTTT
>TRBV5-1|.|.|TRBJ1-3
CASSLVSRGAGNTIYF
TGCGCCAGCAGCTTGGTATCTCGGGGGGCTGGAAACACCATATATTTT
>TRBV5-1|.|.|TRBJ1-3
CASSRSFDPSGNTIYF
TGCGCCAGCAGCCGTTCGTTCGACCCCTCTGGAAACACCATATATTTT
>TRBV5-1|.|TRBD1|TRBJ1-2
CASSLAGQDYGYTF
TGCGCCAGCAGCTTGGCCGGACAGGATTATGGCTACACCTTC
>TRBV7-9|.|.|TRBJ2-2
CASSLGPGELFF
TGTGCCAGCAGCCTTGGACCCGGGGAGCTGTTTTTT
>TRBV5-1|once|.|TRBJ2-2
CASSRAGSLSTGELFF
TGCGCCAGCAGCCGCGCCGGCTCGTTATCCACCGGGGAGCTGTTTTTT
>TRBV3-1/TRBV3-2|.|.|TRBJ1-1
CASSQLWNAFF
TGTGCCAGCAGCCAGCTGTGGAACGCTTTCTTT
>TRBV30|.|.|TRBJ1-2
CAWSPGPTSYGYTF
TGTGCCTGGAGTCCCGGACCGACAAGCTATGGCTACACCTTC
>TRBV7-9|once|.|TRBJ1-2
CASSFEGHYGYTF
TGTGCCAGCAGCTTTGAGGGGCACTATGGCTACACCTTC
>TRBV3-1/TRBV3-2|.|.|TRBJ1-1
CASNQGRNTEAFF
TGTGCCAGCAACCAGGGCCGGAACACTGAAGCTTTCTTT
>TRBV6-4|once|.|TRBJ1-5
CASSEGAGQPQHF
TGTGCCAGCAGTGAAGGTGCAGGTCAGCCCCAGCATTTT
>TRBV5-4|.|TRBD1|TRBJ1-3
CASSSTGASGNTIYF
TGTGCCAGCAGCTCTACAGGGGCCTCTGGAAACACCATATATTTT
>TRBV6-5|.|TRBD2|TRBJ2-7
CASSYSGGGPYKQYF
TGTGCCAGCAGTTACTCTGGCGGGGGGCCCTACAAGCAGTACTTC
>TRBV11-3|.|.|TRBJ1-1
CASGLTTEAFF
TGTGCCAGCGGTTTAACAACTGAAGCTTTCTTT
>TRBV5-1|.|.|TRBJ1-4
CASSLTQQGDEKLFF
TGCGCCAGCAGCTTAACACAACAGGGAGATGAAAAACTGTTTTTT
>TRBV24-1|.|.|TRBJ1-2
CATSDPDGYTF
TGTGCCACCAGTGACCCCGATGGCTACACCTTC